This TCR beta chain is drawn from a study of CD8+ T cells in alopecia areata. Study observations and caveats: Resident alphabeta T-cell populations of normal skin are likewise subject to sequencing in scalp samples. Higher clonality than in normal scalp was seen in lesional scalp, especially alopecia totalis/universalis.

Collection of lesional scalp punch biopsies and peripheral blood was performed in alopecia areata patients. Investigators sorted PBMCs to obtain both CD4+ and CD8+ T cells. V lost 5 bases to trimming and J lost 2 bases, with 7 bases between them. CDR1 is SGHVS, CDR2 FQNEAQ, per germline. CDR3 size: 12 residues. Following extraction, RNA underwent reverse transcription to cDNA, which served as the sequencing template. The method was immunoSEQ multiplex PCR; TCRdb's version includes in-frame clones alone and lacks a portion of them. The sample lists 120,000 or so clones; roughly 50% were seen once. On this clone itself: Its antigen is still unknown.

The clonotype originates from a human donor with alopecia areata. Sequenced material: NKG2D-low CD8+ T cells sorted from blood. The chain employs TRBV7-8 and TRBJ2-7, with a possible D match to TRBD1 (5 bases). The DNA of the CDR3 is TGTGCCAGCAGCCCGACAGCCTACGAGCAGTACTTC. Its translation: CASSPTAYEQYF. Using reference TRBV7-8 and TRBJ2-7 for the parts outside the CDR3, the full variable domain is GAGVSQSPRYKVAKRGQDVALRCDPISGHVSLFWYQQALGQGPEFLTYFQNEAQLDKSGLPSDRFFAERPEGSVSTLKIQRTQQEDSAVYLCASSPTAYEQYFGPGTRLTVT.